This entry is about one T cell receptor (beta chain). This sample was included in a study of control samples from healthy donors and cancer patients. CDR1 is LNHNV, CDR2 YYDKDF, per germline (reference sequence). Deletions cut 5 bases from V and 5 bases from J, with 13 bases between. The CDR3 has 14 residues. TCRdb's table, derived via immunoSEQ multiplex PCR, lists solely in-frame clones and lacks some. Among roughly 100,000 clones, about four fifths were seen once, and the ten largest hold around 14%. The receptor was derived from a woman between 45 and 65 years old in good health. The genes are TRBV15 and TRBJ1-5; D is ambiguous. The source material was blood. CDR3 in amino acids: CATSPGGRYQPQHF. The CDR3, as DNA: TGTGCCACCAGCCCCGGTGGTCGTTATCAGCCCCAGCATTTT. Together with reference TRBV15 and TRBJ1-5, the CDR3 gives the full variable domain: DAMVIQNPRYQVTQFGKPVTLSCSQTLNHNVMYWYQQKSSQAPKLLFHYYDKDFNNEADTPDNFQSRRPNTSFCFLDIRSPGLGDTAMYLCATSPGGRYQPQHFGDGTRLSIL.